The present T cell receptor (beta chain) was sequenced within a study of blood T cell repertoires in COVID-19 (dated by TCRdb to about 2020). General notes on the study: The collaborator samples originated in the United States, Italy and Spain and spanned the acute and convalescent phases of COVID-19. Subjects who had been exposed to COVID-19, were actively infected with it, or had recovered from it provided the deeply sampled blood TCRbeta repertoires that made up the dataset. Sample metadata almost always included a de-identified subject ID, COVID-19 status, age in years and sex. The prospective study material was composed of cDNA or gDNA derived from T cells, B-cell-depleted T cells, or PBMCs. The repertoires were released in a freely available public database intended as a resource for research on the immune response to SARS-CoV-2. Where available, HLA class I and class II types were taken from metadata supplied by the sample provider and were not determined by assay-based typing. The samples were drawn from two sources: the first 160 participants of the ongoing ImmuneRACE study, and 1,254 subjects contributed by 6 global collaborators.

The collaborating institutions used their own protocols to collect whole blood in K2EDTA tubes. Collaborator samples were shipped for TCRbeta analysis as frozen whole blood, isolated PBMCs, or DNA extracted from either sample type. About this clone: Its antigen is not yet known. No much larger clone is present one base from it, and per-base qualities are unavailable.

The immunoSEQ Assay, a bias-controlled multiplex PCR, was used to amplify TCRbeta CDR3 regions from genomic DNA. Turning to the authors' computational methods: Nucleated cell counts per sample were estimated from amplification of reference gene primers within the assay. To quantify the absolute abundance of each unique TCRbeta CDR3 rearrangement, sequence reads were collapsed and filtered. For each sample, productive Simpson clonality was calculated by taking the square root of Simpson's diversity index across productive rearrangements. TCRdb's version of the immuneACCESS table is confined to in-frame rearrangements and falls short of the full clone set. An unresolved V gene accounts for under half of the shortfall where checked; the remainder is of unknown origin. That table supplies the V and J calls and clone size; D and trimming were determined from the DNA. The sample table records about 290,000 clones; around four fifths of these occur just once. The ten largest clones add up to about 4% of the sample.

The study at large found these results: The amount of clinical and demographic metadata varied by source and participant and was provided uncurated.

Germline trimming: 1 base from V, 7 bases from J; junction bases outside gene matches: 4. The CDR3, cysteine through phenylalanine, is 14 amino acids long. The kept DNA is CDR3 alone, 42 bases in frame from the first base. Sequences LGHNA (CDR1) and YNFKEQ (CDR2) are obtained from the germline V gene. The sequenced material came from peripheral blood. The rearranged segments are TRBV4-2 and TRBJ1-5; TRBD1 agrees with 7 junctional bases. The TCR sequence derives from a woman aged 45 to 65 with active or convalescent COVID-19. Read as DNA, the sequence is TGTGCCAGCAGCCAAGGAGGGGGCCGACAGCCCCAGCATTTT. Its amino acids are CASSQGGGRQPQHF.